These 20 T cell receptor beta chains originate from one sample sequenced in a study of T-cell memory formation after mild COVID-19. TCRdb re-analysed the 5' RACE reads in MiXCR, keeping a single row per CDR3 protein. Of some 120,000 distinct CDR3 sequences in the sample, roughly 15% were seen once. Sequencing was carried out using PBMCs or a T cell subset sorted from them (not recorded which). The receptors shown here come from an adult woman who had mild COVID-19 (a few samples of this study predate the infection). Cell type and time point are not known.

The rearrangement links TRBV5-1 to TRBJ2-2; 9 bases line up with TRBD2. The CDR3 sequence is 18 residues long. J gave up 0 bases and V 2 bases, and 8 bases lay outside the gene matches. In germline, CDR1 is SGHRS, CDR2 YFSETQ. The CDR3 reads CASSFNLAGTTNTGELFF. CDR3 nucleotides: TGCGCCAGCAGCTTCAATCTAGCGGGAACGACGAACACCGGGGAGCTGTTTTTT.

This clonotype was observed a single time. The chain is built from TRBV5-3 and TRBJ2-1; 15 nucleotides line up with TRBD2. TRBV5-3 counts as an open reading frame of uncertain function. V was pared by 4 bases and J by 15 bases, with 11 bases of the junction left unmatched. CDR3 length: 15 amino acids. The CDR3: CARSLGTSGGHPRFF. The DNA for the CDR3 is TGTGCCAGAAGCCTTGGGACTAGCGGGGGGCACCCGCGGTTCTTC.

J is TRBJ2-3 and V is TRBV7-2; maybe TRBD1 (6 bases). Trimming shortened V by 3 bases and J by 3 bases, and 13 bases separated the two germline ends. Germline CDR1 reads SGHTA; CDR2 reads FQGNSA. The CDR3 totals 15 residues. CDR3 protein: CASSLTGLGTDTQYF. DNA for the CDR3: TGTGCCAGCAGCTTGACAGGCCTCGGGACAGATACGCAGTATTTT.

Only a few counts were recorded for this clonotype. V and J are TRBV12-3 or TRBV12-4 and TRBJ2-5; unclear D gene. V was trimmed by 5 bases and J by 4 bases, leaving 8 bases between them. The CDR3 totals 12 residues. The CDR3 sequence is CASSPRVETQYF. CDR3 nucleotides: TGTGCCAGCAGTCCTAGGGTAGAGACCCAGTACTTC.

The chain is built from TRBV7-9 and TRBJ2-1; D might be TRBD2 (5 bases). CDR1 and CDR2 from the germline V gene are SEHNR and FQNEAQ (reference sequence). The CDR3 consists of 17 residues. Trimming took 5 bases from V and 5 from J, leaving 22 bases between them. CDR3 in amino acids: CASSQDSSSMGNNEQFF. The CDR3 region has the DNA TGTGCCAGCAGCCAGGACTCGAGTAGCATGGGAAACAATGAGCAGTTCTTC.

The rearrangement links TRBV9 to TRBJ2-1; TRBD1 or TRBD2 may be the D gene (5 bases each). Germline V gives CDR1 SGDLS, CDR2 YYNGEE. The V end lost 4 bases, the J end lost 7 bases, and 15 bases lay between the germline ends. This CDR3 has 14 amino acids. CDR3 region: CASSNPPEGNEQFF. Written as DNA, the CDR3 is TGTGCCAGCAGCAATCCCCCTGAGGGGAATGAGCAGTTCTTC. Supplemented by reference TRBV9 and TRBJ2-1, the full variable domain reads DSGVTQTPKHLITATGQRVTLRCSPRSGDLSVYWYQQSLDQGLQFLIQYYNGEERAKGNILERFSAQQFPDLHSELNLSSLELGDSALYFCASSNPPEGNEQFFGPGTRLTVL.

This clonotype was counted between two and nine times. The chain is built from TRBV18 and TRBJ1-5; a weak D match, TRBD1 (5 bases). This CDR3 region has 14 residues. Trimming took off 4 bases at V and 5 bases at J, with 12 bases between the two ends. Per the germline V gene, CDR1 is KGHSH and CDR2 is LQKENI. In DNA, the CDR3 is TGTGCCAGCTCACGTACCGACAGCGATCAGCCCCAGCATTTT. This sequence encodes CASSRTDSDQPQHF.

The chain uses TRBV18 and TRBJ2-1; 12 bases fit TRBD2. V trimming: 3 bases; J trimming: 5 bases; junction bases outside the gene matches: 14. The CDR3 covers 19 residues. The germline CDR1 and CDR2 sequences are KGHSH and LQKENI. This chain's CDR3 is CASSPGLAGIRGKDNEQFF. The CDR3 coding sequence is TGTGCCAGCTCACCTGGACTAGCGGGAATACGAGGAAAGGACAATGAGCAGTTCTTC.

The CDR3 DNA is TGCAGCGTGTATGGACAGAACACAGATACGCAGTATTTT. It specifies CSVYGQNTDTQYF. The rearrangement links TRBV29-1 to TRBJ2-3; a weak D match, TRBD1 (6 bases). This CDR3 region has 13 residues. Trimming took 6 bases from V and 2 from J, leaving 12 bases between them. Germline loops: CDR1 SQVTM, CDR2 ANQGSEA.

This clonotype has only a few counts. The V call is TRBV7-9, the J call TRBJ2-1; 8 bases line up with TRBD2. The ends lost 5 bases at V and 2 bases at J; junction bases unmatched: 8. CDR1 is SEHNR and CDR2 is FQNEAQ in the germline V gene (reference sequence). The CDR3 is made up of 16 amino acids. The CDR3 protein is CASSTLAGGAYNEQFF. The CDR3 coding sequence is TGTGCCAGCAGCACCCTGGCGGGAGGAGCCTACAATGAGCAGTTCTTC.

This chain links TRBV30 with TRBJ2-1; weak D call: TRBD2 (6 bases). The CDR3 loop spans 15 amino acids. Deletions cut 3 bases from V and 3 bases from J, with 15 bases between. Germline assignment: CDR1 GTSNPN and CDR2 SVGIG (reference sequence). For the CDR3, the DNA is TGTGCCTGGAGACCCTTCGGGAGTAGCTACAATGAGCAGTTCTTC. Its translation: CAWRPFGSSYNEQFF.

This clonotype occurred many times. The CDR3 reads CSAGAWGQETQYF. The CDR3 DNA reads as TGCAGTGCCGGAGCCTGGGGCCAGGAGACCCAGTACTTC. The gene calls are TRBV20-1 and TRBJ2-5, with D possibly TRBD1 on 5 matching bases. In germline, CDR1 is DFQATT, CDR2 SNEGSKA (reference sequence). The CDR3 length is 13 residues. V was shortened by 6 bases and J by 5 bases, with 16 bases between the two germline ends.

The V gene is TRBV7-2, the J gene TRBJ2-3, with D tentatively TRBD2 (5 bases). CDR1 is SGHTA, CDR2 FQGNSA, per germline. The CDR3 totals 15 residues. The V gene lost 0 bases and the J gene lost 4 bases, with 11 bases spanning the gap. CDR3 residues: CASSLARAGPDTQYF. As DNA, the CDR3 is TGTGCCAGCAGCTTAGCGCGGGCAGGTCCAGATACGCAGTATTTT.

This chain connects TRBV20-1 to TRBJ2-3, with D perhaps TRBD1 (6 bases). Germline lookup yields CDR1 DFQATT and CDR2 SNEGSKA (reference sequence). There are 14 residues in the CDR3. Trimming removed 8 bases from V and 2 bases from J, with 17 bases in between. CDR3 protein: CSPPGTSSTDTQYF. The CDR3 nucleotides read TGCAGTCCCCCTGGGACAAGCTCCACAGATACGCAGTATTTT.

V gene TRBV20-1 combines with J gene TRBJ1-2, with D perhaps matching TRBD1 (6 bases). The germline V and J ends were trimmed by 3 bases and 2 bases, with 10 bases remaining between them. The germline CDR1 and CDR2 sequences are DFQATT and SNEGSKA (reference sequence). This CDR3 region has 13 residues. CDR3 in amino acids: CSARPTGNYGYTF. CDR3 in DNA: TGCAGTGCTAGGCCCACAGGGAACTATGGCTACACCTTC.

This chain uses TRBV6-5 with TRBJ2-7; 7 positions match TRBD1. The V and J ends lost 5 bases and 3 bases, in that order; junction bases with no gene match: 7. This CDR3 spans 14 amino acids. Per the germline V gene, CDR1 is MNHEY and CDR2 is SVGAGI. CDR3 bases: TGTGCCAGCAGTGCCGGACAGGCTAACTACGAGCAGTACTTC. Its protein product is CASSAGQANYEQYF.

The sample holds a few counts of this clonotype. The V gene is TRBV6-5, the J gene TRBJ2-7; TRBD1 agrees at 7 bases. The CDR3 extends over 16 amino acids. Germline assignment: CDR1 MNHEY and CDR2 SVGAGI. The trim removed 0 bases at V and 3 bases at J, leaving 8 bases unmatched. In DNA, the CDR3 is TGTGCCAGCAGTTACTCAAAGGGACAGAGAGGCTACGAGCAGTACTTC. Its protein product is CASSYSKGQRGYEQYF.

This chain uses TRBV7-9 with TRBJ2-3, with TRBD2 as a possible D gene (5 bases). This CDR3 spans 17 amino acids. Germline CDR1 is SEHNR and CDR2 is FQNEAQ (reference sequence). The V end lost 7 bases, the J end lost 2 bases, and 22 bases lay between the germline ends. CDR3 sequence: CASTPRRIRASTDTQYF. Written as DNA, the CDR3 is TGTGCCAGCACCCCCAGGAGGATCCGTGCTTCCACAGATACGCAGTATTTT. The variable domain in full, completed from reference TRBV7-9 and TRBJ2-3, reads DTGVSQNPRHKITKRGQNVTFRCDPISEHNRLYWYRQTLGQGPEFLTYFQNEAQLEKSRLLSDRFSAERPKGSFSTLEIQRTEQGDSAMYLCASTPRRIRASTDTQYFGPGTRLTVL.

The J gene is TRBJ2-7, the V gene TRBV5-1, with 9 bases matching TRBD2. Germline-derived CDR1 and CDR2 are SGHRS and YFSETQ. V shed 4 bases, J shed 6 bases, and the junction held 8 bases outside the gene matches. The CDR3 runs 14 residues. For the CDR3, the DNA is TGCGCCAGCAGCCCGGTAGCGGGGGCTCTCGAGCAGTACTTC. Translating gives CASSPVAGALEQYF.

The table lists this clonotype with many counts. V is TRBV29-1 and J is TRBJ2-3; 8 nucleotides agree with TRBD2. CDR3 length equals 14 residues. Trimming took 4 bases from V and 2 from J; bases not matched to a gene: 5. The germline V gene has CDR1 SQVTM and CDR2 ANQGSEA. CDR3 coding DNA: TGCAGCGTTGGTAGCGGGACCGTCACAGATACGCAGTATTTT. It yields the protein CSVGSGTVTDTQYF.